This T cell receptor beta chain was recorded in a study of response to subunit inactivated influenza vaccine. Overall study findings and caveats: Researchers suggested that each seasonal influenza vaccination recruits few new T cells.

A single record per CDR3 protein comes from TCRdb applying MiXCR to the RT-PCR reads. The sample has about 830,000 distinct CDR3 sequences; under 20% are singletons. This clonotype has more than one count but fewer than ten. Its antigen remains unidentified. The origin of this receptor is a man aged 50 to 59 who received an inactivated influenza vaccine. The source material was PBMCs from blood, sampled approximately 5 days after vaccination.

CDR3 sequence reads: CASSYSPDRESTIYF. The CDR3 DNA reads as TGTGCCAGCAGTTACTCACCGGACAGGGAGAGCACCATATATTTT. The chain joins TRBV6-5 to TRBJ1-3; the match to TRBD1 covers 8 bases. The V gene's germline CDR1 is MNHEY and CDR2 SVGAGI. V shed 0 bases and J 9 bases; nucleotides not matched to a gene: 7. The CDR3 has 15 amino acids.